Below are 26 T cell receptor beta chains sequenced from a single sample in a study of T cell changes during pregnancy in multiple sclerosis. Data came from immunoSEQ multiplex PCR; TCRdb stores just in-frame clones and leaves some out. The table has about 40,000 clones, around 90% seen once. The sequences come from CD4+ T cells from peripheral blood mononuclear cells, collected in the second trimester of pregnancy. The origin of the receptors is a female donor in good health, enrolled as a control in a pregnancy study.

The chain has TRBV9 and TRBJ1-2; 7 bases are a match to TRBD1. Trimming at V came to 4 bases and at J to 6 bases, leaving 3 bases not matched to a gene. There are 12 residues in the CDR3. The germline gives CDR1 SGDLS, CDR2 YYNGEE. The chain's CDR3 is CASSQTGHGYTF. The DNA of the CDR3 is TGTGCCAGCAGCCAGACAGGGCATGGCTACACCTTC.

This clone appeared a single time. The gene calls are TRBV7-3 and TRBJ2-7, with 10 bases fitting TRBD1. This CDR3 comprises 16 residues. Germline V gene data show CDR1 as SGHTA and CDR2 as FQGTGA. Trimming cost V 0 bases and J 4 bases; bases outside gene matches: 6. The CDR3 DNA follows: TGTGCCAGCAGCTTAACAGGGGACAGGGGACATTACGAGCAGTACTTC. Protein sequence: CASSLTGDRGHYEQYF.

Regarding this clone: The junction departs from germline at one end; a sequencing error may be responsible. The V gene is TRBV7-7, the J gene TRBJ1-3; D is unclear. CDR3 size: 16 residues. CDR1 SSHAT and CDR2 FNYEAQ come from the germline V gene (reference sequence). The CDR3 DNA reads TGTGCTAGCAGCCCGGTCCCATACCCCTCTGGAAACACCATATATTTT. This translates into CASSPVPYPSGNTIYF.

V usage is TRBV5-6 and J usage is TRBJ2-7; 8 positions match TRBD2. Germline CDR1 is SGHDT and CDR2 is YYEEEE. The trim removed 4 bases at V and 6 bases at J, leaving 12 bases unmatched. The CDR3 is 15 amino acids. In DNA, the CDR3 is TGTGCCAGCAGCCCTCCGGCGGGGACTAGGACCGAGCAGTACTTC. This codes for CASSPPAGTRTEQYF.

The genes are TRBV29-1 and TRBJ2-7, with 9 bases lining up with TRBD1. Losses at the gene ends were 6 bases for V and 8 bases for J; bases not matched to a gene: 11. Germline CDR1 SQVTM, CDR2 ANQGSEA. This CDR3 has 13 amino acids. CDR3 bases: TGCAGCGTCTTTGGGACAGGGAGTACGAAGCAGTACTTC. Its translation is CSVFGTGSTKQYF.

V and J are TRBV4-2 and TRBJ1-2, with 9 bases identical to TRBD1. Trimming cost V 5 bases and J 1 base; bases outside gene matches: 11. This CDR3 has 17 amino acids. CDR1 and CDR2 from the germline V gene are LGHNA and YNFKEQ. The DNA of the CDR3 is TGTGCCAGCAGCTCCGGACAGGGGCAAACGCTTAACTATGGCTACACCTTC. Its translation is CASSSGQGQTLNYGYTF.

V and J are TRBV15 and TRBJ2-5; 7 bases fit TRBD1. The J segment lost 7 bases and the V segment lost 3 bases, leaving 8 bases of the junction unmatched. Looked up from germline, CDR1 is LNHNV and CDR2 is YYDKDF (reference sequence). This CDR3 is built from 14 residues. The CDR3 coding sequence is TGTGCCACCAGCAGGCCACAGGGGCCGGGGACCCAGTACTTC. Translated: CATSRPQGPGTQYF.

The chain employs TRBV11-2 and TRBJ2-3; no definite D call. Germline V gives CDR1 SGHAT, CDR2 FQNNGV. V lost 5 bases and J lost 7, with 10 bases in between. The CDR3 is 12 amino acids. The DNA of the CDR3 is TGTGCCAGCAGCCCTAGTGCGTATACGCAGTATTTT. Residues: CASSPSAYTQYF.

This sequence joins TRBV4-3 and TRBJ2-5, with a weak D call TRBD2 (5 bases). In germline, CDR1 is LGHNA, CDR2 YSLEER. V lost 2 bases and J lost 2, with 15 bases in between. CDR3 length: 16 residues. The chain's CDR3 is CASSQNPGGRQETQYF. Here the CDR3 DNA reads TGCGCCAGCAGCCAAAACCCCGGAGGACGGCAAGAGACCCAGTACTTC.

Written as DNA, the CDR3 is TGTGCCAGCAGCTTGAGACTAGCGGGGGGATCCCGGGGCACGCAGTATTTT. This sequence encodes CASSLRLAGGSRGTQYF. The V and J genes are TRBV5-5 and TRBJ2-3; 13 nucleotides align to TRBD2. This CDR3 has 17 amino acids. Losses at the gene ends were 1 base for V and 9 bases for J; bases not matched to a gene: 11. Germline V gives CDR1 SGHKS, CDR2 YYEKEE (reference sequence).

The V and J genes are TRBV19 and TRBJ1-1, with D possibly being TRBD1 (5 bases). The CDR3 has 15 amino acids. CDR1 LNHDA and CDR2 SQIVND come from the germline V gene (reference sequence). Trimming took 8 bases from V and 0 from J, leaving 16 bases between them. The CDR3 loop is CASAPGGRMNTEAFF. The CDR3 DNA reads TGTGCCAGTGCCCCCGGGGGTCGGATGAACACTGAAGCTTTCTTT.

The chain has TRBV7-6 and TRBJ1-2; 7 bases match TRBD1. Germline-derived CDR1 and CDR2 are SGHVS and FNYEAQ. Trimming at V came to 2 bases and at J to 8 bases, leaving 23 bases not matched to a gene. This CDR3 comprises 19 residues. The CDR3 region is CASSLYKGASWGESSGYTF. The DNA for the CDR3 is TGTGCCAGCAGCTTATATAAGGGGGCTTCTTGGGGGGAGTCCTCCGGCTACACCTTC.

V gene TRBV4-1 combines with J gene TRBJ2-7; D remains unclear. Germline V CDR1 and CDR2: MGHRA, YSYEKL. V lost 2 bases and J lost 6, with 8 bases in between. The CDR3 has 12 residues. The CDR3 coding sequence is TGCGCCAGCAGCCAAACAGTGGGCGAGCAGTACTTC. Its protein product is CASSQTVGEQYF.

The rearrangement joins TRBV5-3 to TRBJ1-5; D remains unclear. TRBV5-3 is classed as an ORF, of uncertain function. Trimming took 0 bases from V and 7 from J, leaving 17 bases between them. This CDR3 is 16 amino acids long. The CDR3 is CARSLVGFPRGQPQHF. CDR3 bases: TGTGCCAGAAGCTTGGTTGGGTTCCCCAGAGGACAGCCCCAGCATTTT.

This clone was observed a single time. The chain carries TRBV7-9 and TRBJ2-1; TRBD2 matches at 11 bases. Germline V gene sequence: CDR1 SEHNR, CDR2 FQNEAQ (reference sequence). The CDR3 has 16 amino acids. Trimming cost V 5 bases and J 4 bases; bases outside gene matches: 7. The CDR3 region is CASSRNSGRGYNEQFF. As DNA, the CDR3 is TGTGCCAGCAGCCGCAATAGCGGGAGGGGGTACAATGAGCAGTTCTTC.

This chain uses TRBV5-6 with TRBJ2-7, with 9 bases identical to TRBD1. Per the germline V gene, CDR1 is SGHDT and CDR2 is YYEEEE. V shed 1 base and J 7 bases; nucleotides not matched to a gene: 15. The CDR3 extends over 17 amino acids. The CDR3 spells CASSLFGAGQGLREQYF. The CDR3 nucleotides are TGTGCCAGCAGCTTGTTTGGGGCGGGACAGGGACTACGGGAGCAGTACTTC. Looking up the rest from reference TRBV5-6 and TRBJ2-7 gives the full variable domain: DAGVTQSPTHLIKTRGQQVTLRCSPKSGHDTVSWYQQALGQGPQFIFQYYEEEERQRGNFPDRFSGHQFPNYSSELNVNALLLGDSALYLCASSLFGAGQGLREQYFGPGTRLTVT.

The V and J genes are TRBV5-1 and TRBJ2-7, with D perhaps matching TRBD2 (6 bases). The V end was cut by 4 bases, the J end by 5 bases, with 16 bases between. CDR1 and CDR2 from the germline V gene are SGHRS and YFSETQ. This CDR3 comprises 14 residues. The CDR3 DNA follows: TGCGCCAGCAGCCCTGGGCGGGGTAACGACGAGCAGTACTTC. It codes for CASSPGRGNDEQYF.

A single count supports this clone. The rearrangement uses TRBV5-1 and TRBJ1-1; TRBD1 might be the D (6 bases). Trimming stripped 2 bases from V and 0 bases from J, with 14 bases between. Germline-derived CDR1 and CDR2 are SGHRS and YFSETQ. The CDR3 sequence is 16 residues long. The CDR3 nucleotides are TGCGCCAGCAGCTTACAGGGCAGAGGGATGAACACTGAAGCTTTCTTT. Its protein is CASSLQGRGMNTEAFF.

This clone turned up a few times. The CDR3 spells CAISELQRESVYTQYF. The CDR3 nucleotides read TGTGCCATCAGTGAGCTTCAAAGGGAGTCGGTTTATACGCAGTATTTT. This rearrangement joins TRBV10-3 to TRBJ2-3; D may be TRBD2 (5 bases). Between the trimmed V and J ends, which lost 2 bases and 7 bases, there was a span of 19 bases. This CDR3 region has 16 residues. Germline V gene lookup returns CDR1 ENHRY and CDR2 SYGVKD.

The rearrangement joins TRBV28 to TRBJ2-5, with a possible D match to TRBD1 (5 bases). In germline, CDR1 is MDHEN, CDR2 SYDVKM. The ends were cut back, 7 bases at V and 4 bases at J, with 19 bases in the middle. The CDR3 runs 15 residues. CDR3 nucleotides: TGTGCCAGCAATCGAATCTCCCTTGGGGCAGAGACCCAGTACTTC. This sequence encodes CASNRISLGAETQYF.

The chain has TRBV6-5 and TRBJ1-2, with unresolved D. The germline V and J ends were trimmed by 8 bases and 14 bases, with 15 bases remaining between them. Germline lookup yields CDR1 MNHEY and CDR2 SVGAGI. CDR3 size: 10 residues. The CDR3 bases are TGTGCCAGCGGTACTCTGGCTAGGACCTTC. Translation: CASGTLARTF.

This CDR3 reads CATSREGSRVLTF. For the CDR3, the DNA is TGTGCCACCAGCAGAGAAGGTAGCCGGGTCCTGACTTTC. The rearrangement joins TRBV15 to TRBJ2-6; unclear D gene. The CDR3 contains 13 residues. V was pared by 0 bases and J by 13 bases, with 10 bases between. Germline V lookup: CDR1 LNHNV, CDR2 YYDKDF (reference sequence). The complete variable domain, with remaining parts taken from reference TRBV15 and TRBJ2-6, reads DAMVIQNPRYQVTQFGKPVTLSCSQTLNHNVMYWYQQKSSQAPKLLFHYYDKDFNNEADTPDNFQSRRPNTSFCFLDIRSPGLGDTAMYLCATSREGSRVLTFGAGSRLTVL.

To note about this clone: One junction end does not reproduce the germline sequence, and a read error may be involved. The chain has TRBV19 and TRBJ2-3, with 8 bases lining up with TRBD2. CDR3 size: 14 residues. Germline values: CDR1 LNHDA, CDR2 SQIVND (reference sequence). The CDR3 region is CASSTIELGGRINF. The DNA for the CDR3 is TGTGCCAGTAGTACCATTGAGCTGGGCGGGAGGATCAATTTT. Based on the CDR3 plus reference TRBV19 and TRBJ2-3, the full variable domain is DGGITQSPKYLFRKEGQNVTLSCEQNLNHDAMYWYRQDPGQGLRLIYYSQIVNDFQKGDIAEGYSVSREKKESFPLTVTSAQKNPTAFYLCASSTIELGGRINFGPGTRLTVL.

The chain combines TRBV4-2 with TRBJ2-4; TRBD1 agrees at 7 bases. The J segment lost 2 bases and the V segment lost 1 base, leaving 8 bases of the junction unmatched. The germline gives CDR1 LGHNA, CDR2 YNFKEQ. CDR3 length equals 17 residues. The CDR3, as DNA: TGTGCCAGCAGCCAAGTCTGGGACAGCGTGACCAAAAACATTCAGTACTTC. Its translation is CASSQVWDSVTKNIQYF.

In this sample, this clone turned up once. The chain links TRBV7-2 to TRBJ2-1; 12 bases map to TRBD2. V lost 6 bases and J lost 6; bases outside the gene matches: 3. Germline lookup yields CDR1 SGHTA and CDR2 FQGNSA. The CDR3 has 14 amino acids. This CDR3 is CASRKTSGSNEQFF. CDR3 bases: TGTGCCAGCAGGAAGACTAGCGGGAGCAATGAGCAGTTCTTC.

In DNA, the CDR3 is TGCGCCAGCAGGCAGGGGACGGACACTGAAGCTTTCTTT. The encoded protein is CASRQGTDTEAFF. The chain couples TRBV5-1 to TRBJ1-1; possibly TRBD1 for D (6 bases). The V gene lost 5 bases and the J gene lost 3 bases, with 11 bases spanning the gap. The CDR3 length is 13 residues. The V gene's germline CDR1 is SGHRS and CDR2 YFSETQ.